Following are 22 T cell receptor beta chains from one sample sequenced in a study of T cell responses to AZD1222 COVID-19 vaccine. Profiling relied on immunoSEQ multiplex PCR, and the TCRdb table lists in-frame clones only, not all of them. The table has approximately 190,000 clones, more than 75% seen once. The sequenced sample was peripheral blood, obtained on day 0 of MenACWY control vaccination. These receptors originate from an adult in good health.

This rearrangement joins TRBV19 to TRBJ2-1; D may be TRBD1 or TRBD2 (5 bases each). CDR1 LNHDA and CDR2 SQIVND come from the germline V gene (reference sequence). Deletions cut 3 bases from V and 6 bases from J, with 15 bases between. The CDR3 totals 15 residues. The CDR3 DNA follows: TGTGCCAGTAGTATTATTATGGCAGGGAGCAATGAGCAGTTCTTC. This gives the protein CASSIIMAGSNEQFF.

This clone is a singleton in its sample. V usage is TRBV5-6 and J usage is TRBJ2-1; the match to TRBD2 covers 7 bases. V was pared by 7 bases and J by 6 bases, with 10 bases of the junction left unmatched. The CDR3 has 14 residues. The germline V gene has CDR1 SGHDT and CDR2 YYEEEE. CDR3 residues: CASGQGGSPNEQFF. For the CDR3, the DNA is TGTGCCAGCGGTCAGGGAGGGAGCCCCAATGAGCAGTTCTTC. The whole variable domain, remainder taken from reference TRBV5-6 and TRBJ2-1, is DAGVTQSPTHLIKTRGQQVTLRCSPKSGHDTVSWYQQALGQGPQFIFQYYEEEERQRGNFPDRFSGHQFPNYSSELNVNALLLGDSALYLCASGQGGSPNEQFFGPGTRLTVL.

The J gene is TRBJ2-7, the V gene TRBV27; 10 bases are shared with TRBD2. CDR3 length: 14 residues. V trimming: 5 bases; J trimming: 7 bases; junction bases outside the gene matches: 8. Germline-derived CDR1 and CDR2 are MNHEY and SMNVEV (reference sequence). The CDR3 DNA follows: TGTGCCAGCAGTCTACTAGCGGGGACCTCGGAGCAGTACTTC. It codes for CASSLLAGTSEQYF.

The V call is TRBV14, the J call TRBJ2-5; TRBD1 matches at 7 bases. Looked up from germline, CDR1 is SGHDN and CDR2 is FVKESK. The CDR3 consists of 15 residues. V was clipped by 3 bases and J by 0 bases; unmatched bases: 4. The CDR3 region has the DNA TGTGCCAGCAGCCACCCACAGGGGTACCAAGAGACCCAGTACTTC. Protein sequence: CASSHPQGYQETQYF.

The CDR3 region has the DNA TGTGCCAGTAGTATATCTAACAGGATTACTGAGCAGTTCTTC. Translation gives CASSISNRITEQFF. The V and J genes are TRBV19 and TRBJ2-1; D may be TRBD1 (5 bases). Germline CDR1 LNHDA, CDR2 SQIVND (reference sequence). The CDR3 has 14 amino acids. The V end was cut by 2 bases, the J end by 9 bases, with 14 bases between.

The CDR3 loop is CASSPPTGLYYEQYF. The CDR3 DNA is TGTGCCAGCAGTCCGCCGACAGGGCTCTATTACGAGCAGTACTTC. The J gene is TRBJ2-7, the V gene TRBV28, with 7 bases identical to TRBD1. The CDR3 extends over 15 amino acids. From germline, CDR1 is MDHEN and CDR2 SYDVKM. With 5 bases clipped from V and 4 bases from J, the junction kept 11 bases outside the gene matches.

The chain joins TRBV2 to TRBJ1-3; D perhaps matches TRBD1 (6 bases). With 6 bases removed from V and 4 bases from J, the gap between germline ends came to 22 bases. The CDR3 loop spans 17 amino acids. Germline assignment: CDR1 SNHLY and CDR2 FYNNEI. DNA for the CDR3: TGTGCCAGCAGCGATAACAGGATTGGGGGCTCCGGAAACACCATATATTTT. This translates into CASSDNRIGGSGNTIYF.

The chain uses TRBV5-1 and TRBJ2-5, with D uncertain. Per germline, CDR1 SGHRS and CDR2 YFSETQ. The CDR3 runs 15 residues. Trimming stripped 0 bases from V and 2 bases from J, with 11 bases between. The CDR3 DNA sequence: TGCGCCAGCAGCTTGGCCTTCAAGCCACAAGAGACCCAGTACTTC. Residues: CASSLAFKPQETQYF.

This chain connects TRBV9 to TRBJ2-5, with 8 bases fitting TRBD2. Per the germline V gene, CDR1 is SGDLS and CDR2 is YYNGEE. The CDR3 has 13 residues. Trimming took 0 bases from V and 7 from J; bases not matched to a gene: 2. In DNA, the CDR3 is TGTGCCAGCAGCGTAGAGCTAGCGGGGACCCAGTACTTC. Amino acid sequence: CASSVELAGTQYF. Combining the CDR3 with reference TRBV9 and TRBJ2-5 gives the whole variable domain DSGVTQTPKHLITATGQRVTLRCSPRSGDLSVYWYQQSLDQGLQFLIQYYNGEERAKGNILERFSAQQFPDLHSELNLSSLELGDSALYFCASSVELAGTQYFGPGTRLLVL.

The chain is built from TRBV2 and TRBJ2-5, with 9 bases matching TRBD2. The CDR3 contains 14 residues. Germline-derived CDR1 and CDR2 are SNHLY and FYNNEI. V gave up 11 bases and J gave up 2 bases; unmatched junction bases: 9. The CDR3 region is CASSSGALQETQYF. As DNA, the CDR3 is TGTGCCTCATCTAGCGGGGCTCTACAAGAGACCCAGTACTTC.

The chain has TRBV7-2 and TRBJ2-3; TRBD2 matches at 14 bases. Germline trimming cut 5 bases from V and 6 bases from J; bases unmatched to any gene: 7. The CDR3 is 16 amino acids. Germline CDR1 SGHTA, CDR2 FQGNSA. Here the CDR3 DNA reads TGTGCCAGCAGCCCCGGACTAGCGGGGGGAACGGATACGCAGTATTTT. It encodes CASSPGLAGGTDTQYF.

The V and J genes are TRBV9 and TRBJ2-1; TRBD2 matches at 7 bases. The CDR3 totals 16 residues. Germline CDR1 is SGDLS and CDR2 is YYNGEE. The ends lost 3 bases at V and 1 base at J; junction bases unmatched: 7. The CDR3 protein is CASSGRGGSSYNEQFF. The CDR3 DNA is TGTGCCAGCAGCGGCCGGGGCGGGAGTTCCTACAATGAGCAGTTCTTC.

The J gene is TRBJ1-2, the V gene TRBV6-5; D is uncertain. V was pared by 7 bases and J by 0 bases, with 12 bases between. The CDR3 is made up of 14 amino acids. Per germline, CDR1 MNHEY and CDR2 SVGAGI. The CDR3 coding sequence is TGTGCCAGCAAAGGTTCAGCTACTAACTATGGCTACACCTTC. Its translation: CASKGSATNYGYTF.

This clone was seen a single time. The rearrangement joins TRBV7-2 to TRBJ2-3; D may be TRBD2 (5 bases). The germline CDR1 and CDR2 sequences are SGHTA and FQGNSA. This CDR3 region has 14 residues. The V end was cut by 5 bases, the J end by 5 bases, with 14 bases between. The CDR3 sequence: CASSRSLEGDTQYF. CDR3 DNA sequence: TGTGCCAGCAGCAGAAGCCTTGAGGGAGATACGCAGTATTTT.

The chain joins TRBV5-1 to TRBJ2-5; D not resolved. The V gene's germline CDR1 is SGHRS and CDR2 YFSETQ. V was shortened by 0 bases and J by 2 bases, with 11 bases between the two germline ends. This CDR3 has 15 amino acids. The DNA of the CDR3 is TGCGCCAGCAGCTTGGTTGGCCAGCTACAAGAGACCCAGTACTTC. It encodes CASSLVGQLQETQYF.

The V gene is TRBV28, the J gene TRBJ2-1; D is unclear. CDR1 MDHEN and CDR2 SYDVKM come from the germline V gene. This CDR3 has 16 residues. Trimming removed 4 bases from V and 0 bases from J, with 13 bases in between. The CDR3 loop is CASSSPGESSYNEQFF. As DNA, the CDR3 is TGTGCCAGCAGTTCTCCGGGCGAGAGCTCCTACAATGAGCAGTTCTTC. The full variable domain, in which reference TRBV28 and TRBJ2-1 provide the parts outside the CDR3, is DVKVTQSSRYLVKRTGEKVFLECVQDMDHENMFWYRQDPGLGLRLIYFSYDVKMKEKGDIPEGYSVSREKKERFSLILESASTNQTSMYLCASSSPGESSYNEQFFGPGTRLTVL.

J is TRBJ2-1 and V is TRBV7-3, with 9 bases that match TRBD1. Trimming cost V 3 bases and J 2 bases; bases outside gene matches: 2. The germline CDR1 and CDR2 sequences are SGHTA and FQGTGA. The CDR3 loop spans 15 amino acids. In nucleotides, the CDR3 is TGTGCCAGCAGCTTGGGGACAGGGCCCTACAATGAGCAGTTCTTC. As protein: CASSLGTGPYNEQFF.

CDR3 sequence: CASSAGTAYEQYF. In DNA form, the CDR3 reads TGTGCCAGCAGTGCCGGGACAGCCTACGAGCAGTACTTC. The chain uses TRBV2 and TRBJ2-7, with TRBD1 identical over 7 bases. The V and J ends lost 4 bases and 2 bases, in that order; junction bases with no gene match: 2. Germline-derived CDR1 and CDR2 are SNHLY and FYNNEI. The CDR3 is 13 residues long.

This clone was detected once. V usage is TRBV6-6 and J usage is TRBJ1-5, with 9 bases fitting TRBD1. The CDR3 contains 17 residues. The germline CDR1 and CDR2 sequences are MNHNY and SVGAGI (reference sequence). Trimming removed 5 bases from V and 1 base from J; junction bases left unmatched: 9. CDR3 sequence reads: CASSPMGQGVSNQPQHF. DNA for the CDR3: TGTGCCAGCAGTCCAATGGGACAGGGTGTGAGCAATCAGCCCCAGCATTTT.

V gene TRBV6-5 combines with J gene TRBJ1-4; D perhaps matches TRBD1 (6 bases). Germline V gene data show CDR1 as MNHEY and CDR2 as SVGAGI. The CDR3 has 15 amino acids. V was clipped by 8 bases and J by 0 bases, with 13 bases between them. CDR3 sequence reads: CASRYQGTTNEKLFF. The CDR3, as DNA: TGTGCCAGCCGATATCAGGGGACAACTAATGAAAAACTGTTTTTT.

CDR3: CASSPGQHNEQFF. Written as DNA, the CDR3 is TGCGCCAGCAGCCCTGGACAGCACAATGAGCAGTTCTTC. The rearrangement joins TRBV5-1 to TRBJ2-1, with D possibly TRBD1 on 6 matching bases. Germline CDR1 is SGHRS and CDR2 is YFSETQ. The V end was cut by 4 bases, the J end by 5 bases, with 10 bases between. The CDR3 spans 13 residues.

This sequence joins TRBV10-3 and TRBJ1-2; TRBD1 might be the D (5 bases). V lost 1 base and J lost 4, with 10 bases in between. There are 14 residues in the CDR3. Germline V gene lookup returns CDR1 ENHRY and CDR2 SYGVKD. The CDR3 DNA sequence: TGTGCCATCAGTGAGTGGGGGGGAAGCTATGGCTACACCTTC. Its protein product is CAISEWGGSYGYTF.